The clone carrying this TCR beta chain was seen a few times. Its antigen is unknown. V gave up 4 bases and J gave up 8 bases, with 14 bases separating them. This CDR3 is 13 amino acids long. Germline-derived CDR1 and CDR2 are SNHLY and FYNNEI. This sample is drawn from a study of human T cells and chemical hapten exposure. Study-wide findings and caveats: DPC sensitization left the count of TCRs above 1 in 1000 unchanged.

The study extracted total RNA from unfractionated whole blood. For the library, individual cDNA molecules each received unique molecular identifiers. Original methodology: Counts of TCRs in each sample centred on a median of around 92,000 and extended from around 24,000 to 710,000. TCRdb analysed the 5' RACE reads with MiXCR anew, one entry per CDR3 protein. The authors' filters were not applied to this entry. The sample has about 140,000 distinct CDR3 sequences; 3.5% to 5% are singletons. This receptor was identified in a female donor in good health. The V and J genes are TRBV2 and TRBJ1-2; the D gene is possibly TRBD1 (6 bases). The CDR3 reads CASSVEQGGGYTF. CDR3 coding DNA: TGTGCCAGCAGTGTCGAACAGGGCGGGGGCTACACCTTC.